This passage covers 4 T cell receptor beta chains from one sample sequenced in a study of long-term antiretroviral therapy in people with HIV (dated by TCRdb to the early 2020s). The immunoSEQ hsTCRB v3.0 assay was used at survey level resolution for TRB variable region sequencing. This immuneACCESS table, as held by TCRdb, lists in-frame sequences with V and J called but not all clones. Of the missing ones, under half trace to an unresolved V gene in checked studies; the others have no known cause. This sample has about 30,000 clones in its table, and about 93% of those were observed once. Jointly, the top ten make up approximately 6.4% of the sample. The sequencing used unsorted PBMCs, collected 6.5 years after starting antiretroviral therapy. All receptors come from a woman between 40 and 55 years old with HIV.

The rearrangement joins TRBV11-2 to TRBJ1-6, with D possibly matching TRBD1 (6 bases). The length of the CDR3 is 14 residues. CDR1 is SGHAT and CDR2 is FQNNGV in the germline V gene. Trimming cost V 5 bases and J 9 bases, with 14 bases left between them. CDR3 nucleotide sequence: TGTGCCAGCAGCCCAACAGGGTCTTTTTCACCCCTCCACTTT. Translation gives CASSPTGSFSPLHF.

CDR3 protein: CSVLDGTGEAYNEQFF. The CDR3 region has the DNA TGCAGCGTTCTAGACGGGACAGGGGAAGCCTACAATGAGCAGTTCTTC. V is TRBV29-1 and J is TRBJ2-1; TRBD1 matches 10 bases. The V gene end was trimmed by 5 bases and the J gene end by 2 bases; junction bases not matched to a gene: 9. The length of the CDR3 is 16 residues. Germline V gives CDR1 SQVTM, CDR2 ANQGSEA.

J is TRBJ1-2 and V is TRBV7-2, with 7 positions matching TRBD1. There are 13 residues in the CDR3. Germline V gene data show CDR1 as SGHTA and CDR2 as FQGNSA. After removal of 3 bases from V and 6 bases from J, the junction contained 4 bases not matched to a gene. CDR3 nucleotide sequence: TGTGCCAGCAGCTTGGTCCAGGGGGATGGCTACACCTTC. Its translation is CASSLVQGDGYTF.

This chain joins TRBV6-1 and TRBJ1-6; D gene uncertain. The germline gives CDR1 MNHNS, CDR2 SASEGT. V gave up 4 bases and J gave up 5 bases, with 6 bases separating them. This CDR3 comprises 13 residues. The CDR3 sequence is CASSGDHNSPLHF. The DNA for the CDR3 is TGTGCCAGCAGTGGGGATCATAATTCACCCCTCCACTTT.